The T cell receptor beta chain under discussion was sequenced for a study of shared clonotypes between healthy human individuals. CD45RA+ naive and CD45RA-negative memory subsets were separated from CD4+ cells. Assay execution took place at the deep level. The assay was immunoSEQ multiplex PCR, and TCRdb's table has in-frame clones only and misses some. Of 2 million to 2.5 million clones in the sample, around 90% were seen once. Sequencing was done on a sample of naive CD4+ T cells from PBMCs. The subset: CD45RA+ positively selected. The origin of this receptor is a man aged 18 to 35 in good health. Some clones in this sample may be carry-over from other donors' samples.

The CDR3 nucleotides are TGTGCCCCCCCCCGGGACAGGGTCTCTGGGGCCAACGTCCTGACTTTC. This gives the protein CAPPRDRVSGANVLTF. The chain joins TRBV27 to TRBJ2-6; 9 nucleotides align to TRBD1. J was trimmed by 0 bases and V by 11 bases; bases with no gene match: 8. CDR1 is MNHEY and CDR2 is SMNVEV in the germline V gene (reference sequence). The CDR3 consists of 16 residues.